These 26 T cell receptor beta chains share one sample of origin, sequenced in a study of control samples from healthy donors and cancer patients. The table came from immunoSEQ multiplex PCR; TCRdb's copy has only in-frame clones and leaves some out. The sample holds about 130,000 clones, nearly 90% seen once. The sequenced sample was PBMCs. The receptor source for this set is a man aged 45-60 years with head and neck cancer.

V gene TRBV11-3 combines with J gene TRBJ2-2, with D unresolved. The CDR3 totals 16 residues. Trimming removed 5 bases at V and 5 bases at J, with 18 bases between. Germline V gives CDR1 SGHNT, CDR2 YENEEA. CDR3 sequence reads: CASSKGGDPKTGELFF. In DNA form, the CDR3 reads TGTGCCAGCAGCAAGGGTGGTGATCCTAAAACCGGGGAGCTGTTTTTT.

The genes are TRBV5-1 and TRBJ2-7, with D possibly matching TRBD1 (6 bases). This CDR3 has 14 amino acids. Germline CDR1 and CDR2: SGHRS and YFSETQ. Trimming cost V 0 bases and J 5 bases, with 12 bases left between them. CDR3 sequence reads: CASSLEGQRDEQYF. The DNA for the CDR3 is TGCGCCAGCAGCTTGGAAGGACAGAGAGACGAGCAGTACTTC.

This chain connects TRBV5-1 to TRBJ2-1; the D gene is possibly TRBD2 (5 bases). This CDR3 spans 16 amino acids. Germline V CDR1 and CDR2: SGHRS, YFSETQ. V shed 4 bases and J shed 5 bases, with 19 bases lying between them. The CDR3 DNA reads TGCGCCAGCAGCCTCAACCTAGCTGAGGCCCACAATGAGCAGTTCTTC. This gives the protein CASSLNLAEAHNEQFF.

The chain links TRBV7-9 to TRBJ2-2; D call uncertain. The V end lost 5 bases, the J end lost 2 bases, and 12 bases lay between the germline ends. Germline V gives CDR1 SEHNR, CDR2 FQNEAQ (reference sequence). This CDR3 region has 15 residues. CDR3 bases: TGTGCCAGCAGCCCCCTACGATCTAACACCGGGGAGCTGTTTTTT. It is translated as CASSPLRSNTGELFF.

This chain uses TRBV12-5 with TRBJ2-1; weak D call: TRBD2 (5 bases). Germline loops: CDR1 LGHNT, CDR2 FRNRAP. V lost 1 base and J lost 8, with 9 bases in between. This CDR3 spans 13 amino acids. The CDR3 DNA sequence: TGTGCTAGTGGTTTGGCCGACGGGGATGAGCAGTTCTTC. It codes for CASGLADGDEQFF.

The chain has TRBV29-1 and TRBJ2-2, with D unresolved. Germline CDR1 and CDR2: SQVTM and ANQGSEA. The CDR3 consists of 14 residues. The germline V and J ends were trimmed by 4 bases and 6 bases, with 15 bases remaining between them. The CDR3 is CSVGPRRSAGELFF. CDR3 DNA: TGCAGCGTTGGTCCGCGACGGAGCGCCGGGGAGCTGTTTTTT.

The gene calls are TRBV7-9 and TRBJ2-7, with 9 bases that match TRBD1. Per the germline V gene, CDR1 is SEHNR and CDR2 is FQNEAQ (reference sequence). After removal of 6 bases from V and 5 bases from J, the junction contained 8 bases not matched to a gene. The CDR3 extends over 14 amino acids. CDR3 sequence: CASRSGTGIHEQYF. CDR3 DNA sequence: TGTGCCAGCAGGTCCGGGACAGGGATCCACGAGCAGTACTTC.

This rearrangement joins TRBV27 to TRBJ2-1; the match to TRBD1 covers 10 bases. Per the germline V gene, CDR1 is MNHEY and CDR2 is SMNVEV (reference sequence). V was pared by 3 bases and J by 8 bases, with 7 bases of the junction left unmatched. The CDR3 has 15 residues. CDR3 DNA: TGTGCCAGCAGTTTTGGACAGGGGGACCTCGATGAGCAGTTCTTC. It translates to CASSFGQGDLDEQFF.

The rearrangement links TRBV12-3 or TRBV12-4 to TRBJ2-5, with TRBD2 as a possible D gene (5 bases). V was clipped by 3 bases and J by 2 bases, with 7 bases between them. There are 13 residues in the CDR3. CDR3 in amino acids: CASSFRGQETQYF. In DNA, the CDR3 is TGTGCCAGCAGTTTTAGAGGGCAAGAGACCCAGTACTTC.

The CDR3 nucleotides are TGTGCCAGCAGTTCGGGGGGAGAGGATGGCTACACCTTC. This encodes CASSSGGEDGYTF. The rearrangement links TRBV28 to TRBJ1-2; TRBD1 might be the D (5 bases). V lost 4 bases, J lost 6 bases, and 12 bases lay in between. The CDR3 extends over 13 amino acids. Germline V gives CDR1 MDHEN, CDR2 SYDVKM.

V is TRBV10-2 and J is TRBJ2-5; 9 nucleotides align to TRBD2. The CDR3 covers 16 residues. The V segment lost 3 bases and the J segment 2 bases; nucleotides outside the gene matches: 7. Germline loops: CDR1 WSHSY, CDR2 SAAADI. CDR3 in amino acids: CASSDSRTSAQETQYF. CDR3 DNA: TGCGCCAGCAGTGACTCCCGGACTAGCGCACAAGAGACCCAGTACTTC.

This clone has ten or more counts. The genes are TRBV29-1 and TRBJ2-1; D call uncertain. With 6 bases removed from V and 4 bases from J, the gap between germline ends came to 4 bases. Germline CDR1 SQVTM, CDR2 ANQGSEA. The CDR3 has 10 amino acids. As DNA, the CDR3 is TGCAGCGTCGAGTACAATGAGCAGTTCTTC. Protein sequence: CSVEYNEQFF.

The chain carries TRBV7-9 and TRBJ1-4, with a possible D match to TRBD1 (5 bases). The germline V gene encodes CDR1 SEHNR and CDR2 FQNEAQ (reference sequence). Deletions cut 2 bases from V and 0 bases from J, with 7 bases between. The CDR3 is made up of 15 amino acids. The CDR3 loop is CASSLRGATNEKLFF. The CDR3 DNA sequence: TGTGCCAGCAGCTTACGGGGCGCAACTAATGAAAAACTGTTTTTT.

This chain links TRBV5-4 with TRBJ2-1; D unresolved. Germline V lookup: CDR1 SGHNT, CDR2 YYREEE (reference sequence). The CDR3 sequence is 12 residues long. Trimming removed 2 bases from V and 7 bases from J, with 7 bases in between. CDR3 residues: CASSLGRNEQFF. Written as DNA, the CDR3 is TGTGCCAGCAGCTTAGGACGGAATGAGCAGTTCTTC.

The V gene is TRBV2, the J gene TRBJ2-1, with D possibly TRBD1 on 5 matching bases. The CDR3 covers 13 residues. Germline CDR1 and CDR2: SNHLY and FYNNEI. Trimming removed 3 bases from V and 9 bases from J, with 12 bases in between. CDR3 protein: CASSDVPRGEQFF. CDR3 DNA: TGTGCCAGCAGTGACGTCCCAAGGGGTGAGCAGTTCTTC.

This chain uses TRBV28 with TRBJ2-7, with TRBD1 matching 10 bases. This CDR3 comprises 14 residues. CDR1 is MDHEN, CDR2 SYDVKM, per germline. Trimming removed 7 bases from V and 3 bases from J; junction bases left unmatched: 6. The CDR3 nucleotides read TGTGCCAGCACCGCAGACAGGGGGCTCTACGAGCAGTACTTC. Residues: CASTADRGLYEQYF.

The chain recombines TRBV9 with TRBJ2-7; D remains ambiguous. Germline V lookup: CDR1 SGDLS, CDR2 YYNGEE. The V end lost 4 bases, the J end lost 0 bases, and 11 bases lay between the germline ends. This CDR3 is built from 14 residues. The CDR3 bases are TGTGCCAGCAGCAAAGACCCCTACTCCTACGAGCAGTACTTC. Its protein product is CASSKDPYSYEQYF.

This clone turned up a few times. The chain carries TRBV28 and TRBJ1-2; a weak D match, TRBD1 (5 bases). The CDR3 is 13 amino acids. The V and J ends lost 3 bases and 4 bases respectively, with 9 bases between them. The V gene's germline CDR1 is MDHEN and CDR2 SYDVKM. The CDR3 DNA sequence: TGTGCCAGCAGTTTCGGGGGTGGCTATGGCTACACCTTC. Its translation: CASSFGGGYGYTF.

This chain connects TRBV18 to TRBJ1-1; D is possibly TRBD1 (6 bases). This CDR3 has 13 amino acids. The germline V gene encodes CDR1 KGHSH and CDR2 LQKENI. V was trimmed by 3 bases and J by 8 bases, leaving 13 bases between them. For the CDR3, the DNA is TGTGCCAGCTCACCCGGGGCAGGGGCCGAAGCTTTCTTT. This encodes CASSPGAGAEAFF. The full variable domain, its missing parts supplied by reference TRBV18 and TRBJ1-1, is NAGVMQNPRHLVRRRGQEARLRCSPMKGHSHVYWYRQLPEEGLKFMVYLQKENIIDESGMPKERFSAEFPKEGPSILRIQQVVRGDSAAYFCASSPGAGAEAFFGQGTRLTVV.

V gene TRBV7-2 combines with J gene TRBJ2-1; 9 bases are shared with TRBD2. The CDR3 loop spans 18 amino acids. Trimming took 1 base from V and 0 from J; bases not matched to a gene: 7. Germline CDR1 and CDR2: SGHTA and FQGNSA. This chain's CDR3 is CASSLETSGLSSYNEQFF. CDR3 sequence (DNA): TGTGCCAGCAGCTTAGAAACTAGCGGGCTGAGCTCCTACAATGAGCAGTTCTTC.

This chain connects TRBV28 to TRBJ1-4; weak D call: TRBD1 (5 bases). This CDR3 has 17 amino acids. V gave up 6 bases and J gave up 6 bases, with 23 bases separating them. Looked up from germline, CDR1 is MDHEN and CDR2 is SYDVKM. CDR3 bases: TGTGCCAGCAGCCCTGGTGGGGGTGCCCTAGGGGATGAAAAACTGTTTTTT. As protein: CASSPGGGALGDEKLFF.

The chain joins TRBV12-3 or TRBV12-4 to TRBJ2-1; D call uncertain. The CDR3 is 13 amino acids. V was pared by 3 bases and J by 8 bases, with 11 bases between. CDR3 sequence (DNA): TGTGCCAGCAGTTTTTTGCGAAAAGATGAGCAGTTCTTC. Protein product: CASSFLRKDEQFF.

The chain has TRBV10-1 and TRBJ2-7; 8 bases map to TRBD2. This CDR3 comprises 13 residues. V lost 11 bases and J lost 0; bases outside the gene matches: 6. Germline values: CDR1 WNHNN, CDR2 SYGVQD (reference sequence). The CDR3 DNA reads TGCGCCTCCCGGGGGGGGAGCTCCTACGAGCAGTACTTC. It is translated as CASRGGSSYEQYF.

J is TRBJ1-6 and V is TRBV5-4, with a possible D match to TRBD1 (6 bases). Trimming took 0 bases from V and 5 from J, leaving 12 bases between them. The CDR3 spans 16 residues. Germline assignment: CDR1 SGHNT and CDR2 YYREEE (reference sequence). The CDR3 loop reads CASSLGGRANNSPLHF. The DNA for the CDR3 is TGTGCCAGCAGCTTGGGGGGGCGCGCCAATAATTCACCCCTCCACTTT.

The J gene is TRBJ2-7, the V gene TRBV19; TRBD1 might be the D (5 bases). Trimming took off 5 bases at V and 5 bases at J, with 13 bases between the two ends. Looked up from germline, CDR1 is LNHDA and CDR2 is SQIVND (reference sequence). The CDR3 loop spans 13 amino acids. The CDR3 region is CASSYRGGDEQYF. CDR3 bases: TGTGCCAGTAGTTATAGGGGTGGTGACGAGCAGTACTTC.

The sample holds one count of this clone. This rearrangement joins TRBV2 to TRBJ2-7; 11 bases map to TRBD2. J lost 6 bases, V lost 2 bases, and 6 bases had no gene match. The CDR3 is 15 amino acids. Germline CDR1 is SNHLY and CDR2 is FYNNEI. The CDR3 nucleotides are TGTGCCAGCAGTGAAAGGGGACTAGCGGACTTCGAGCAGTACTTC. This translates into CASSERGLADFEQYF.